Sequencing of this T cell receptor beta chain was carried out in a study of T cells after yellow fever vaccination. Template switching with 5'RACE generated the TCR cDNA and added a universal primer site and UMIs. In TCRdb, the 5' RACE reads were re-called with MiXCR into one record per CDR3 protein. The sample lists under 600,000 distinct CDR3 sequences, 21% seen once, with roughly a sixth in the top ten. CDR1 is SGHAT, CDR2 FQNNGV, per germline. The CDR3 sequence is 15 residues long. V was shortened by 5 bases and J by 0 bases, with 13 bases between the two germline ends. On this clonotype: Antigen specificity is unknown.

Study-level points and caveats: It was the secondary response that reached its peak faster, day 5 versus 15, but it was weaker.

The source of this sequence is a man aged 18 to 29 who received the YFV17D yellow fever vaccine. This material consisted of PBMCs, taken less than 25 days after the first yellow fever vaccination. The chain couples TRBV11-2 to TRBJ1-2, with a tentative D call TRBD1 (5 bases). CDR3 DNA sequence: TGTGCCAGCAGCCTACGGGACGCTTCTAACTATGGCTACACCTTC. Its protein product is CASSLRDASNYGYTF.